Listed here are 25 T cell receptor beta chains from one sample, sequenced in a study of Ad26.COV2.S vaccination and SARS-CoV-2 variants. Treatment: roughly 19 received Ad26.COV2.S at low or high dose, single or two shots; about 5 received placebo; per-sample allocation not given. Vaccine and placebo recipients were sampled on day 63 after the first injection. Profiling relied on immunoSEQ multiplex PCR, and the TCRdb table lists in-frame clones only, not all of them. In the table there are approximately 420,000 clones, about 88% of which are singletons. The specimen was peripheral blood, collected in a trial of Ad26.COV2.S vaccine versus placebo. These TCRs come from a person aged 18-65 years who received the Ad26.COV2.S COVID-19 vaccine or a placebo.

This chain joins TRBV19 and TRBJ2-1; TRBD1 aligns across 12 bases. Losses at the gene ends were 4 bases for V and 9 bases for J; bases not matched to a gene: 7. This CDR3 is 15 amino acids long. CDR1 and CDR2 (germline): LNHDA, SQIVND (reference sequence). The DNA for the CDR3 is TGTGCCAGTAGTAGGACCGGGACAGGGGGCTTTGAGCAGTTCTTC. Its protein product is CASSRTGTGGFEQFF.

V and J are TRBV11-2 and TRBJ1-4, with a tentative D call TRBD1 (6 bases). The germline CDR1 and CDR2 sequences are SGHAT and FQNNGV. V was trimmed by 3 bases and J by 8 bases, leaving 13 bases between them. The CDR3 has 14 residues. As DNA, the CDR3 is TGTGCCAGCAGCTTGTCAACAGGGTGGGAAAAACTGTTTTTT. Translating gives CASSLSTGWEKLFF.

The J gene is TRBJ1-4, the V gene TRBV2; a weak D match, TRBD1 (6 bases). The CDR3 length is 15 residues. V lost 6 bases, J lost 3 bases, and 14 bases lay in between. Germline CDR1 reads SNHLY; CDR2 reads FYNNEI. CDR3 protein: CASSVTGVPNEKLFF. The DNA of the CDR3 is TGTGCCAGCAGCGTGACAGGTGTCCCTAATGAAAAACTGTTTTTT. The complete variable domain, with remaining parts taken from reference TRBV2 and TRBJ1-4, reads EPEVTQTPSHQVTQMGQEVILRCVPISNHLYFYWYRQILGQKVEFLVSFYNNEISEKSEIFDDQFSVERPDGSNFTLKIRSTKLEDSAMYFCASSVTGVPNEKLFFGSGTQLSVL.

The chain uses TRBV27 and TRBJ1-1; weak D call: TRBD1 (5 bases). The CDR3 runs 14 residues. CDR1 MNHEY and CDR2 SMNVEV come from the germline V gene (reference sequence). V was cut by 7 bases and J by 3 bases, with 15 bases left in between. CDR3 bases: TGTGCCAGCAAAAGCGCAGGAGGGGACACTGAAGCTTTCTTT. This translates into CASKSAGGDTEAFF.

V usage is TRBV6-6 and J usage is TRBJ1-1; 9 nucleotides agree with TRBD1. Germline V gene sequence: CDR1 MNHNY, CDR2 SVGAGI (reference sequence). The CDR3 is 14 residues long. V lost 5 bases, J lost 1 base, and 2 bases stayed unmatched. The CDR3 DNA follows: TGTGCCAGCAGTGGACAGGGGAGGAACACTGAAGCTTTCTTT. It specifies CASSGQGRNTEAFF.

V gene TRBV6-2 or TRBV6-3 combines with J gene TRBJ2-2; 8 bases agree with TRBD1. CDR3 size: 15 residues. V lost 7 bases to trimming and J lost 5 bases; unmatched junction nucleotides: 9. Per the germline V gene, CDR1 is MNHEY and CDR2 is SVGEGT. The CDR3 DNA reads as TGTGCCAGCACCCCCCCGACAGGGGCTACCGGGGAGCTGTTTTTT. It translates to CASTPPTGATGELFF.

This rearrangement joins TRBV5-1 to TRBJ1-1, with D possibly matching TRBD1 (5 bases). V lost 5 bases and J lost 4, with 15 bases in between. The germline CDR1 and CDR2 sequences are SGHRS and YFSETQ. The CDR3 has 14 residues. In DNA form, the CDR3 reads TGCGCCAGCAGTCAACTTTCAGGGAGCACTGAAGCTTTCTTT. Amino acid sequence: CASSQLSGSTEAFF.

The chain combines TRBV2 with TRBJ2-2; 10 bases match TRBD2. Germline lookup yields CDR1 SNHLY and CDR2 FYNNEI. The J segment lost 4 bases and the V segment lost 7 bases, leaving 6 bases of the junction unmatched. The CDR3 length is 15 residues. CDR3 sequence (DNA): TGTGCCAGCAATCTAGCGGGGGTTATCACCGGGGAGCTGTTTTTT. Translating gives CASNLAGVITGELFF.

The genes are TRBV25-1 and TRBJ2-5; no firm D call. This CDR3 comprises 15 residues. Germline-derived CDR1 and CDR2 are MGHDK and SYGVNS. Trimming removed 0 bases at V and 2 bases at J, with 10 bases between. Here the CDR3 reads CASSEYSHRQETQYF. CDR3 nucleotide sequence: TGTGCCAGCAGTGAATATTCCCATCGGCAAGAGACCCAGTACTTC. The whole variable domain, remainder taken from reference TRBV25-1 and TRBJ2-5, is EADIYQTPRYLVIGTGKKITLECSQTMGHDKMYWYQQDPGMELHLIHYSYGVNSTEKGDLSSESTVSRIRTEHFPLTLESARPSHTSQYLCASSEYSHRQETQYFGPGTRLLVL.

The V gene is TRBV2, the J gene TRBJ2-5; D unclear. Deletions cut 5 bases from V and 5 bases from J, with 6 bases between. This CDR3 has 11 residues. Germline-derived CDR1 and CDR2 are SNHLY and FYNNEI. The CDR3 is CASSQQETQYF. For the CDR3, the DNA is TGTGCCAGCAGTCAGCAGGAGACCCAGTACTTC.

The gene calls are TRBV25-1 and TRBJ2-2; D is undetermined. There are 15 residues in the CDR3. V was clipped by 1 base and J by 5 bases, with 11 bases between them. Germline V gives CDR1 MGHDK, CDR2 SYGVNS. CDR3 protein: CASSEFGLGTGELFF. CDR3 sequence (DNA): TGTGCCAGCAGTGAATTTGGGTTAGGAACCGGGGAGCTGTTTTTT.

CDR3 protein: CASSSGQGEAFF. The CDR3, as DNA: TGTGCCAGCAGTTCCGGACAGGGTGAAGCTTTCTTT. The chain carries TRBV6-5 and TRBJ1-1, with 8 bases identical to TRBD1. The CDR3 is 12 amino acids. Trimming took 4 bases from V and 7 from J; bases not matched to a gene: 2. Germline V gives CDR1 MNHEY, CDR2 SVGAGI.

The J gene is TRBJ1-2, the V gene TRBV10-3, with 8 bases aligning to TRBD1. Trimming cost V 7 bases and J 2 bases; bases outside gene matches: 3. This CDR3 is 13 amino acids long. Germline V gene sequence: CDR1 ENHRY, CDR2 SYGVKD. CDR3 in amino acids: CAITQGANYGYTF. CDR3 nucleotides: TGTGCCATCACTCAGGGGGCGAACTATGGCTACACCTTC.

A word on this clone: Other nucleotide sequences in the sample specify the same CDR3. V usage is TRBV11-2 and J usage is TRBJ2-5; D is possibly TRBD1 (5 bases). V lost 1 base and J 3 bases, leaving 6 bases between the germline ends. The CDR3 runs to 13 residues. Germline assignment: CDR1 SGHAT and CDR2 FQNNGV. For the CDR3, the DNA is TGTGCCAGCAGCTTAGGCAGGGAAGAGACCCAGTACTTC. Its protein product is CASSLGREETQYF.

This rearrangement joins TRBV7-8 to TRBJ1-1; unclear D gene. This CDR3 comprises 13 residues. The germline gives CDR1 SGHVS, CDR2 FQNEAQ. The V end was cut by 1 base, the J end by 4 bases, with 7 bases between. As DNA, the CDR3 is TGTGCCAGCAGCTTAGAGTGGGGCACTGAAGCTTTCTTT. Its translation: CASSLEWGTEAFF.

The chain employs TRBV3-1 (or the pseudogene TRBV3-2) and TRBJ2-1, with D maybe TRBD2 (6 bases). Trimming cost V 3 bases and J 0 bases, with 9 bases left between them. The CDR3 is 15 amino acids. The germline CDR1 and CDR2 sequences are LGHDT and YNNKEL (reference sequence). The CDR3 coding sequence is TGTGCCAGCAGCCATTACGGGGGCTCCTACAATGAGCAGTTCTTC. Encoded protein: CASSHYGGSYNEQFF.

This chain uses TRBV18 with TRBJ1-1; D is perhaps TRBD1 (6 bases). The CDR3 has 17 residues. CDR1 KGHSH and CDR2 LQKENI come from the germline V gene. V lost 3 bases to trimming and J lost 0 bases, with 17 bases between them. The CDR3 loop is CASSPQGRGTVNTEAFF. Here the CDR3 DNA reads TGTGCCAGCTCACCTCAGGGGAGGGGTACGGTGAACACTGAAGCTTTCTTT. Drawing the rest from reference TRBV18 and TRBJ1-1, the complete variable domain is NAGVMQNPRHLVRRRGQEARLRCSPMKGHSHVYWYRQLPEEGLKFMVYLQKENIIDESGMPKERFSAEFPKEGPSILRIQQVVRGDSAAYFCASSPQGRGTVNTEAFFGQGTRLTVV.

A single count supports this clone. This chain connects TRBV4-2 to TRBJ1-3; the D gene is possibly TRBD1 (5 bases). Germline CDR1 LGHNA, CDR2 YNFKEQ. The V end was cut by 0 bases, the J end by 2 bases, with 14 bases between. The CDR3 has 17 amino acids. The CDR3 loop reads CASSQDVIGRAGNTIYF. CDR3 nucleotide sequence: TGTGCCAGCAGCCAAGATGTGATAGGCAGGGCTGGAAACACCATATATTTT.

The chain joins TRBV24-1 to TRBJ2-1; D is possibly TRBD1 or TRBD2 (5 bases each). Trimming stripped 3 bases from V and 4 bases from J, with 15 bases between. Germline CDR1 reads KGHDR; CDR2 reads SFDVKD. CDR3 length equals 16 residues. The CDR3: CATSDLRDPGYNEQFF. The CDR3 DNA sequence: TGTGCCACCAGTGATCTGAGGGACCCTGGGTACAATGAGCAGTTCTTC.

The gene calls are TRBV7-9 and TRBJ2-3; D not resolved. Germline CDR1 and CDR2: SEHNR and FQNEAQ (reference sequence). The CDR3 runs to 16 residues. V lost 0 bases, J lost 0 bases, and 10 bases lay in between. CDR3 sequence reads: CASSLAGPLSTDTQYF. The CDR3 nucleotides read TGTGCCAGCAGCTTAGCAGGGCCCCTAAGCACAGATACGCAGTATTTT. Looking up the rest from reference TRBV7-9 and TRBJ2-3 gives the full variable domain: DTGVSQNPRHKITKRGQNVTFRCDPISEHNRLYWYRQTLGQGPEFLTYFQNEAQLEKSRLLSDRFSAERPKGSFSTLEIQRTEQGDSAMYLCASSLAGPLSTDTQYFGPGTRLTVL.

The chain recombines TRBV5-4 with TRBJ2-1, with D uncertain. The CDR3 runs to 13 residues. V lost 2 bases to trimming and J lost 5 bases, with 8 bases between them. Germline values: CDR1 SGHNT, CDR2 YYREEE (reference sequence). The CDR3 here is CASSLRENNEQFF. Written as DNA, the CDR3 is TGTGCCAGCAGCTTACGAGAAAACAATGAGCAGTTCTTC. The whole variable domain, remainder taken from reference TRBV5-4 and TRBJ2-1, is ETGVTQSPTHLIKTRGQQVTLRCSSQSGHNTVSWYQQALGQGPQFIFQYYREEENGRGNFPPRFSGLQFPNYSSELNVNALELDDSALYLCASSLRENNEQFFGPGTRLTVL.

The CDR3 sequence: CASQGTYGYTF. For the CDR3, the DNA is TGTGCCAGCCAGGGGACCTATGGCTACACCTTC. J is TRBJ1-2 and V is TRBV25-1; TRBD1 might be the D (6 bases). The CDR3 is 11 residues long. In germline, CDR1 is MGHDK, CDR2 SYGVNS. Trimming left V 8 bases short and J 4 bases short, with 8 bases between.

CDR3 coding DNA: TGTGCCTGGAGTGTAGGTGTGGGAACTGAAGCTTTCTTT. Protein: CAWSVGVGTEAFF. The rearrangement links TRBV30 to TRBJ1-1; D is undetermined. Germline loops: CDR1 GTSNPN, CDR2 SVGIG (reference sequence). The CDR3 has 13 residues. V shed 0 bases and J shed 5 bases, with 10 bases lying between them.

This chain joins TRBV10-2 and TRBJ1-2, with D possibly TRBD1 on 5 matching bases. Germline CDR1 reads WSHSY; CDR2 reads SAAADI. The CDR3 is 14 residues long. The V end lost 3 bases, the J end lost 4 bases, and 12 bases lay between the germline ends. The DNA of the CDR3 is TGCGCCAGCAGTGACGCTTGGAGGGGCTATGGCTACACCTTC. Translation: CASSDAWRGYGYTF.

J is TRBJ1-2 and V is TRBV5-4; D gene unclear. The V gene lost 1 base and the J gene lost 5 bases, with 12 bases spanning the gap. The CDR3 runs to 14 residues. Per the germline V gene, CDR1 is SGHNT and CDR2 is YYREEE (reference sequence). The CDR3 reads CASSLPGDAYGYTF. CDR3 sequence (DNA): TGTGCCAGCAGCTTGCCGGGAGACGCGTATGGCTACACCTTC.